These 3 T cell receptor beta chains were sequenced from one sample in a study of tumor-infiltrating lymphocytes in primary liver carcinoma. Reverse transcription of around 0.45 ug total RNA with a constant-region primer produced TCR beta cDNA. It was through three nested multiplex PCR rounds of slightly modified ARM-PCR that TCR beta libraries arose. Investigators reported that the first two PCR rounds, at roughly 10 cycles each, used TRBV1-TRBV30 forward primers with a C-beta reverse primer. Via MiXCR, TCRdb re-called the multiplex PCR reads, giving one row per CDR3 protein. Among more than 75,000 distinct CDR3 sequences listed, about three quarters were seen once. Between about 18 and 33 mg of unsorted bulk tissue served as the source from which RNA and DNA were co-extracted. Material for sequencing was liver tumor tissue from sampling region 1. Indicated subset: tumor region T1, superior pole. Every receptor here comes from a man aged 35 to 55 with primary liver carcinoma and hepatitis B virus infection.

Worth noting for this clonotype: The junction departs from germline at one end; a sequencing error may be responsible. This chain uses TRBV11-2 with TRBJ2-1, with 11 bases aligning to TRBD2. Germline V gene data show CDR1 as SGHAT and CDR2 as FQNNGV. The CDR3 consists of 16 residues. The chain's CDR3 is CVSSYSSTSGEGGGFF. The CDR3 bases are TGTGTCAGCAGCTACTCTTCGACTAGCGGGGAGGGAGGCGGGTTCTTC. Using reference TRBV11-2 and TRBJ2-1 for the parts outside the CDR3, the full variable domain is EAGVAQSPRYKIIEKRQSVAFWCNPISGHATLYWYQQILGQGPKLLIQFQNNGVVDDSQLPKDRFSAERLKGVDSTLKIQPAKLEDSAVYLCVSSYSSTSGEGGGFFGPGTRLTVL.

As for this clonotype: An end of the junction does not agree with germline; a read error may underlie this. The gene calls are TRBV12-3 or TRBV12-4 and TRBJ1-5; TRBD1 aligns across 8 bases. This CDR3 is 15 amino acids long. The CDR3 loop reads CVSSNADRALLLQHF. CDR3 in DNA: TGTGTCAGCAGTAACGCGGACAGGGCTCTCTTACTCCAGCATTTT.

The CDR3 loop is CSVRLAGSCNEQFF. The DNA of the CDR3 is TGCAGCGTTCGACTAGCGGGCTCTTGCAATGAGCAGTTCTTC. This chain links TRBV29-1 with TRBJ2-1, with TRBD2 matching over 10 bases. Germline V CDR1 and CDR2: SQVTM, ANQGSEA. CDR3 length: 14 amino acids. With 5 bases clipped from V and 6 bases from J, the junction kept 7 bases outside the gene matches.